The T cell receptor (beta chain) described here comes from a study of type 1 and type 2 diabetes patients. Study-wide background: Sequencing for the whole study yielded 18,976,912 paired-end reads. Study-level points and caveats: Some HECs seen only in T1D might also appear in more T2D or control samples. In CD4+ and CD8+ T cells, type 2 diabetes diversity exceeded type 1.

A remark on this clonotype: Its antigen is unknown.

The CDR3 is made up of 14 amino acids. Germline V gene data show CDR1 as MDHEN and CDR2 as SYDVKM. V shed 6 bases and J shed 6 bases, with 18 bases lying between them. The PCR template was genomic DNA. Multiplex PCR with 30 forward and 13 reverse primers amplified the TCR beta CDR3. MiXCR, run by TCRdb on the multiplex PCR reads, gives a single entry per CDR3 protein. Among about 250,000 distinct CDR3 sequences listed, 45% to 60% were seen once. Material: peripheral blood mononuclear cells (PBMCs). The TCR comes from a man aged 18 to 30 with type 2 diabetes. V is TRBV28 and J is TRBJ2-7, with D possibly TRBD2 on 6 matching bases. The CDR3 nucleotides read TGTGCCAGCAGAACTCCGGGACTTTCGCCCGAGCAGTACTTC. Amino acid sequence: CASRTPGLSPEQYF. Full variable domain (missing parts from reference TRBV28 and TRBJ2-7): DVKVTQSSRYLVKRTGEKVFLECVQDMDHENMFWYRQDPGLGLRLIYFSYDVKMKEKGDIPEGYSVSREKKERFSLILESASTNQTSMYLCASRTPGLSPEQYFGPGTRLTVT.